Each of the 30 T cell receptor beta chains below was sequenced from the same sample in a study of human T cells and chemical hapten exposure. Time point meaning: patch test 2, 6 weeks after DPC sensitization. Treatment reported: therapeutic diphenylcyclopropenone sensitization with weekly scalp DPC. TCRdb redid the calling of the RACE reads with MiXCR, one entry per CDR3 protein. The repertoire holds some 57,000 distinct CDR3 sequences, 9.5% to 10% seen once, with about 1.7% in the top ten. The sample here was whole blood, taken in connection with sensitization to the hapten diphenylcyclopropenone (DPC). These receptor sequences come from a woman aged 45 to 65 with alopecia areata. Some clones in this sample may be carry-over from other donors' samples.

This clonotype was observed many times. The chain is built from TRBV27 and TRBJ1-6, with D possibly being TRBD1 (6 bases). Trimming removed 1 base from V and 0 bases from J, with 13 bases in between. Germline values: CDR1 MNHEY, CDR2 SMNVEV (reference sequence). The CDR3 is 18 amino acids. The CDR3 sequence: CASSLYQGSFSYNSPLHF. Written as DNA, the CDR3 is TGTGCCAGCAGTTTATATCAGGGGAGTTTCTCCTATAATTCACCCCTCCACTTT.

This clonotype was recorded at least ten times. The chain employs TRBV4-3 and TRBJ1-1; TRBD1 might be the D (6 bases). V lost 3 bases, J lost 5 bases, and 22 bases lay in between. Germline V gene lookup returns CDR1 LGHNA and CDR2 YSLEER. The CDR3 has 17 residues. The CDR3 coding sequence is TGCGCCAGCAGCCAGTATCAGGGGTCGACCGATGGGACTGAAGCTTTCTTT. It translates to CASSQYQGSTDGTEAFF.

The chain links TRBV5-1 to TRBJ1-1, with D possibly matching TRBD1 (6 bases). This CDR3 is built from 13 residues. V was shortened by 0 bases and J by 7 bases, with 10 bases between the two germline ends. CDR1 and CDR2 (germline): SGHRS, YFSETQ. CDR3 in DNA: TGCGCCAGCAGCTTGGGGACAGAAAATGAAGCTTTCTTT. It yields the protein CASSLGTENEAFF.

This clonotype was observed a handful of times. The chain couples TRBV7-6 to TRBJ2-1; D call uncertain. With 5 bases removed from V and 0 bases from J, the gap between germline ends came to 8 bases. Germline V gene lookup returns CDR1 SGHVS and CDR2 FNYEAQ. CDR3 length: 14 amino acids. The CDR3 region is CASSPEFSYNEQFF. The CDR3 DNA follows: TGTGCCAGCAGCCCCGAGTTCTCCTACAATGAGCAGTTCTTC.

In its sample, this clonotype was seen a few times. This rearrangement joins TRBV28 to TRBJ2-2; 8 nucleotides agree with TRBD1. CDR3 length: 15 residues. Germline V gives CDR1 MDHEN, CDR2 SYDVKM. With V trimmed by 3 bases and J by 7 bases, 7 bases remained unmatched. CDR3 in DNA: TGTGCCAGCAGTTTGCAGACAGGGGCGATCGGGGAGCTGTTTTTT. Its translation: CASSLQTGAIGELFF.

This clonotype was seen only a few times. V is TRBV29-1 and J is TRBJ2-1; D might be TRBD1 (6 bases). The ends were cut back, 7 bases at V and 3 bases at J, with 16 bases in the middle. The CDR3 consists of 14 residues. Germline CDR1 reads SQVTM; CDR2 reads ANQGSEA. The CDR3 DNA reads TGCAGCGGCGCCGGGACACAGATCTACAATGAGCAGTTCTTC. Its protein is CSGAGTQIYNEQFF.

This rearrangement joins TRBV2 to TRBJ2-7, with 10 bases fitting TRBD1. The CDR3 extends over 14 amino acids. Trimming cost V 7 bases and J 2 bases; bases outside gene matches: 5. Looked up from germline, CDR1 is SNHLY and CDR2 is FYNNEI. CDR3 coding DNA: TGTGCCAGCACCCCGGGACAGGGGCCCTACGAGCAGTACTTC. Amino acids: CASTPGQGPYEQYF.

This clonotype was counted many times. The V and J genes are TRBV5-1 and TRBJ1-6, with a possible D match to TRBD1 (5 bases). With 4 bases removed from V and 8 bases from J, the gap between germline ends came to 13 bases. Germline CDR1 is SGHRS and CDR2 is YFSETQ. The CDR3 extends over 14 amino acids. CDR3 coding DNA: TGCGCCAGCAGCCGGGACCTTCGTGATTCACCCCTCCACTTT. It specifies CASSRDLRDSPLHF.

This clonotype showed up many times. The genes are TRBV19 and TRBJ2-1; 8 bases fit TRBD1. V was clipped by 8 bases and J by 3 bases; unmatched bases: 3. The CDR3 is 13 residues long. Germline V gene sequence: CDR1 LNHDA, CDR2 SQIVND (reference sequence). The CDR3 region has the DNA TGTGCCAGTTGGGACAGGAGCTACAATGAGCAGTTCTTC. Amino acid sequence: CASWDRSYNEQFF.

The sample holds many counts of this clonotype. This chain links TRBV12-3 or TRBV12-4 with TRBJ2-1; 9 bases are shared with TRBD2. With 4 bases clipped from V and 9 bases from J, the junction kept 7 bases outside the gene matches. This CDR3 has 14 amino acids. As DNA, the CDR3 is TGTGCCAGCAGTTCCTTAGCGGGAGAACTTGAGCAGTTCTTC. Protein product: CASSSLAGELEQFF.

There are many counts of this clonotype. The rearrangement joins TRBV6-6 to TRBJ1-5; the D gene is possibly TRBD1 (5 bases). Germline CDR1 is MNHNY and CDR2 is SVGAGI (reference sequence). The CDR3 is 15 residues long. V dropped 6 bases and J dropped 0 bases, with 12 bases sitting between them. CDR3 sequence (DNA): TGTGCCAGCAGGCCGACAGCTTATAGCAATCAGCCCCAGCATTTT. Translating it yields CASRPTAYSNQPQHF.

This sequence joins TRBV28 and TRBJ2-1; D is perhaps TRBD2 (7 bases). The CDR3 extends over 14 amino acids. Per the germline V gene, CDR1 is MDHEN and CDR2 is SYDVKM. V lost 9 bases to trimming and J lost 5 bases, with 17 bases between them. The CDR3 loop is CASARGRAHNEQFF. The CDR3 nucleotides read TGTGCCAGTGCGCGGGGGCGCGCTCACAATGAGCAGTTCTTC.

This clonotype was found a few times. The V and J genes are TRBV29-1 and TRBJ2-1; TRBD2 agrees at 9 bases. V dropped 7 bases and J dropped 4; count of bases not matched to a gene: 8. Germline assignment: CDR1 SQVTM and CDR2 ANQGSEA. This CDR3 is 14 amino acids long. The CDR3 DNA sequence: TGCAGCGCAATTAGCGGGAGCGGATACAATGAGCAGTTCTTC. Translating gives CSAISGSGYNEQFF.

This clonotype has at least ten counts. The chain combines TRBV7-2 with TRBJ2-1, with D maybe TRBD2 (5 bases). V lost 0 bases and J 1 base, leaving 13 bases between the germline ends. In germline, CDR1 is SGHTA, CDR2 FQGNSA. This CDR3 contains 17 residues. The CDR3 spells CASSLAPLVQSYNEQFF. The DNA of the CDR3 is TGTGCCAGCAGCTTAGCTCCACTAGTCCAGTCCTACAATGAGCAGTTCTTC. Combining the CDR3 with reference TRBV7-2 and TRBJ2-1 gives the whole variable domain GAGVSQSPSNKVTEKGKDVELRCDPISGHTALYWYRQSLGQGLEFLIYFQGNSAPDKSGLPSDRFSAERTGGSVSTLTIQRTQQEDSAVYLCASSLAPLVQSYNEQFFGPGTRLTVL.

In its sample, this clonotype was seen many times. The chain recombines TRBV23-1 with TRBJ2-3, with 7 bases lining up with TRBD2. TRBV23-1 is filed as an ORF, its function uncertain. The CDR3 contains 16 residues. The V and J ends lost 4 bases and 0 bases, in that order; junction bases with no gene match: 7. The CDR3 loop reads CASSPRGLPSTDTQYF. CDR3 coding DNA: TGCGCCAGCAGTCCCCGGGGACTACCTAGCACAGATACGCAGTATTTT.

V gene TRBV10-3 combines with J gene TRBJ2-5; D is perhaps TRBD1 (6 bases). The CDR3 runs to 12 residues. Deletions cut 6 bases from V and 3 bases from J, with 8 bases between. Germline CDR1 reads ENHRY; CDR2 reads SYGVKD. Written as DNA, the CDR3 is TGTGCCATCAGGGGGGCGGAAGAGACCCAGTACTTC. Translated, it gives CAIRGAEETQYF.

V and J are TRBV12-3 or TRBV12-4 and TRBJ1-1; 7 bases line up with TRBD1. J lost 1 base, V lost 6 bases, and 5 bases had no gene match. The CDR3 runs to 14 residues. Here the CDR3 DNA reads TGTGCCAGCAGAACCGGGACAGCGAACACTGAAGCTTTCTTT. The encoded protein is CASRTGTANTEAFF.

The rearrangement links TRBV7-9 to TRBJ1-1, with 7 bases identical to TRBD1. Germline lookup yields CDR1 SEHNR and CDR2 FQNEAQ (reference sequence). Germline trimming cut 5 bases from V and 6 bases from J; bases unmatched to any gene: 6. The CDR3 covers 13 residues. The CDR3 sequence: CASSPFDRAEAFF. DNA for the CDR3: TGTGCCAGCAGCCCATTTGACAGGGCTGAAGCTTTCTTT.

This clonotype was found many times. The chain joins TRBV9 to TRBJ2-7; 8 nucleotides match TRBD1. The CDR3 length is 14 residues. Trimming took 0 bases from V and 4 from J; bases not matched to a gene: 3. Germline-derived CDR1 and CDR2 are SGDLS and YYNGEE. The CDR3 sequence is CASSVDDRGYEQYF. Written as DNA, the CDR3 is TGTGCCAGCAGCGTAGACGACAGGGGATACGAGCAGTACTTC.

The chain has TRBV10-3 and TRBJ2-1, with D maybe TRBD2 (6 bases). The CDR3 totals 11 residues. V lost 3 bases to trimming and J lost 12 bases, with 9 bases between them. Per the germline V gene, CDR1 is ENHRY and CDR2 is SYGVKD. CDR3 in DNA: TGTGCCATCAGTGACGGAGCGGGGCAGTTCTTC. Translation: CAISDGAGQFF.

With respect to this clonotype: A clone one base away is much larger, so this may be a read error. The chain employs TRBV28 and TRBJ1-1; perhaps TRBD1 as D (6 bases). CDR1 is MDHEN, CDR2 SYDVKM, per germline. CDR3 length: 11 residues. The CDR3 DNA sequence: TGTGCCAGCAGTTTAAACAGGGAAGCTTCCTTT. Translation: CASSLNREASF.

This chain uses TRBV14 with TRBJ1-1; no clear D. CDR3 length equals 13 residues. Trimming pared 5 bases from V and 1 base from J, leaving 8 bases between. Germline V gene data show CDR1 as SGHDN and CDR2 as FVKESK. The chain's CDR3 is CASSLRWNTEAFF. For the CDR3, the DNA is TGTGCCAGCAGCTTGAGATGGAACACTGAAGCTTTCTTT.

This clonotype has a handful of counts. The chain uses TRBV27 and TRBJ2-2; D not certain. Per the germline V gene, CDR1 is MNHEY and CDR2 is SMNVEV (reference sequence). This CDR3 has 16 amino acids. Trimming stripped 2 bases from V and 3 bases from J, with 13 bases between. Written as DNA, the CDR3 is TGTGCCAGCAGTTTACAATCCTGGTTTGACACCGGGGAGCTGTTTTTT. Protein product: CASSLQSWFDTGELFF.

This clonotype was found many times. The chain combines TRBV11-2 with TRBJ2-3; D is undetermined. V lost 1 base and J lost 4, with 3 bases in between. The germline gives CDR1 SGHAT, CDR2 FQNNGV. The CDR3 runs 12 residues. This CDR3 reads CASSLASDTQYF. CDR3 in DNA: TGTGCCAGCAGCTTAGCGTCAGATACGCAGTATTTT.

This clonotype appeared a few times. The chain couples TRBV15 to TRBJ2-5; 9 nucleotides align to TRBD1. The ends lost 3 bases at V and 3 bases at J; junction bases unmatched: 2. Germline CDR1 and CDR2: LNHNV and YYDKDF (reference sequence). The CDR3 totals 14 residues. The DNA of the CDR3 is TGTGCCACCAGCAGGGACAGGGGCAAAGAGACCCAGTACTTC. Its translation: CATSRDRGKETQYF.

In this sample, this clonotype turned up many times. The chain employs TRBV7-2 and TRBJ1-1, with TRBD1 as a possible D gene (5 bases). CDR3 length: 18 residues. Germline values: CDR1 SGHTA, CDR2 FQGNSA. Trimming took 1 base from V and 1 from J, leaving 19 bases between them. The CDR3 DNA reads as TGTGCCAGCAGCTTAGTAGTTATTTCTGGGGGGACGAACACTGAAGCTTTCTTT. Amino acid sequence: CASSLVVISGGTNTEAFF.

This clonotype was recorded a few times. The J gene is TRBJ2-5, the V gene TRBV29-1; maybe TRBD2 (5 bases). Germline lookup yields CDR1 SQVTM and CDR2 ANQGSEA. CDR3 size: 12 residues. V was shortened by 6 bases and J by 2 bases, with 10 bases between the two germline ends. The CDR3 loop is CSVSGKQETQYF. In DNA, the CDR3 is TGCAGCGTAAGCGGCAAACAAGAGACCCAGTACTTC.

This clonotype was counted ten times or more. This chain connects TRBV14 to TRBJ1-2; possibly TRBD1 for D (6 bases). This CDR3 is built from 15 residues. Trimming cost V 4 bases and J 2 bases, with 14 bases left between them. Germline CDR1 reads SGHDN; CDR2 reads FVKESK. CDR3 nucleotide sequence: TGTGCCAGCAGCCCGCCGGGGGCCGTCAACTATGGCTACACCTTC. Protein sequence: CASSPPGAVNYGYTF.

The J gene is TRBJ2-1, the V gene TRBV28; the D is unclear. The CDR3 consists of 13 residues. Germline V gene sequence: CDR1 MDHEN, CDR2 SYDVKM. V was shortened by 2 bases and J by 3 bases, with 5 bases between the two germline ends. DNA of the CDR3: TGTGCCAGCAGTTTACCTAACTACAATGAGCAGTTCTTC. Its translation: CASSLPNYNEQFF.

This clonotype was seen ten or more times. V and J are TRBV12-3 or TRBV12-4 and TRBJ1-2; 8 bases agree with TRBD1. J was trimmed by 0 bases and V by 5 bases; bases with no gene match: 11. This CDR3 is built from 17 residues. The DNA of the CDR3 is TGTGCCAGCAGTCCCATCGGACAGGGCAACCCTAACTATGGCTACACCTTC. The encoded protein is CASSPIGQGNPNYGYTF.